These T cell receptor beta chains were read from a single sample in a study of tumor-infiltrating lymphocytes in primary liver carcinoma. TCRdb itself ran the multiplex PCR reads through MiXCR, one entry per CDR3 protein. The sample records more than 90,000 distinct CDR3 sequences, around two thirds being singletons. Material for sequencing was liver tumor tissue from sampling region 2. These receptors were collected from a woman aged 60 to 75 with primary liver carcinoma and hepatitis B virus infection. CDR3s include the opening cysteine and the closing phenylalanine or tryptophan. D genes are given only for firm matches. Size tells how often a clone was seen (once, few, many) or the class of an expanded clone, and some rows leave it out.

>.|TRBJ2-7|TRBV28|.
CTSSSTGGHQPGRLYEQYF
TGTACCAGCAGCTCTACCGGTGGGCACCAGCCTGGGCGCCTCTACGAGCAGTACTTC
>.|TRBJ2-7|TRBV5-4|.
CGSSAGRVPCEQYF
TGTGGCAGCAGCGCGGGAAGGGTACCCTGCGAGCAGTACTTC
>few|TRBJ1-6|TRBV30|.
CAWSPGNSPLHF
TGTGCCTGGAGTCCCGGTAATTCACCCCTCCACTTT
>many|TRBJ2-1|TRBV4-1|.
CASSPRLASNEQFF
TGCGCCAGCAGTCCTCGACTTGCGAGCAATGAGCAGTTCTTC
>.|TRBJ2-3|TRBV11-3|.
CARSFGGKLDTQYF
TGTGCCAGGAGCTTCGGCGGGAAATTAGATACGCAGTATTTT
>.|TRBJ2-7|TRBV29-1|.
CSLRRTRAPGYEQYF
TGCAGCCTCCGACGGACAAGGGCTCCTGGCTACGAGCAGTACTTC
>.|TRBJ2-3|TRBV11-2|.
CASSLDRGDTRYF
TGTGCCAGCAGCTTAGATAGAGGGGATACGCGGTATTTT
>.|TRBJ1-5|TRBV7-9|.
CASSAGTSIQPQHF
TGTGCCAGCAGCGCCGGGACAAGCATTCAGCCCCAGCACTTT
>.|TRBJ1-3|TRBV28|.
CASSRRFSGNTIYF
TGTGCCAGCAGTCGTCGTTTCTCTGGAAACACCATATATTTT
>.|TRBJ2-7|TRBV11-2|.
CASSLVSGAGGCEEYF
TGTGCCAGCAGCTTAGTGTCGGGGGCAGGAGGCTGCGAGGAGTACTTC
>many|TRBJ1-5|TRBV7-9|.
CASSLSSGGNQPQHF
TGTGCCAGCAGCTTATCCTCCGGGGGCAATCAGCCCCAGCATTTT
>many|TRBJ1-1|TRBV7-9|.
CASTLQVNTEAFF
TGTGCCAGCACCTTACAGGTGAACACTGAAGCTTTCTTT
>.|TRBJ2-3|TRBV11-2|.
CASILDRVDTHYF
TGTGCCAGCATCTTAGATCGAGTAGATACTCATTATTTT
>.|TRBJ2-1|TRBV20-1|.
CSASPSTGNLNEQFF
TGCAGTGCTTCCCCCTCGACAGGAAATCTGAATGAGCAGTTCTTC
>many|TRBJ1-4|TRBV4-1|.
CASSQRQATNEKLFF
TGCGCCAGCAGCCAACGCCAGGCAACTAATGAAAAACTGTTTTTT
>.|TRBJ2-1|TRBV11-2|.
CTNRQVPRGTEQFF
TGTACCAACAGACAGGTTCCGAGGGGAACTGAGCAGTTCTTC
>.|TRBJ2-1|TRBV29-1|TRBD2
CSVAGTTEHDEQFF
TGCAGCGTTGCCGGGACTACAGAACATGACGAGCAGTTCTTC
>many|TRBJ2-1|TRBV29-1|TRBD2
CSVEWTRYNEQFF
TGCAGCGTTGAGTGGACTAGGTACAATGAGCAGTTCTTC
>many|TRBJ2-5|TRBV14|.
CASSLVLETQYF
TGTGCCAGCAGCCTAGTACTAGAGACCCAGTACTTC
>.|TRBJ2-1|TRBV10-3|TRBD2
CVISELAGGRDEQFF
TGTGTCATCAGTGAACTAGCGGGGGGAAGGGATGAGCAGTTCTTC
>.|TRBJ2-7|TRBV6-1|TRBD2
CTSRTMAGVIYEQYF
TGTACCAGCCGAACTATGGCGGGAGTGATCTACGAGCAGTATTTC
>.|TRBJ1-2|TRBV11-2|.
CASSLSLVAYGYTF
TGTGCCAGTAGCTTAAGTTTAGTAGCGTATGGCTACACCTTC
>.|TRBJ2-5|TRBV11-2|.
CASSFGSREDQETQYF
TGTGCCAGCAGCTTCGGGAGTAGGGAGGACCAAGAGACCCAGTACTTC
>many|TRBJ1-2|TRBV12-3/TRBV12-4|TRBD1
CASRDRLYGYTF
TGTGCCAGCAGGGACAGGTTGTATGGCTACACCTTC
>.|TRBJ2-1|TRBV11-2|.
CARSLCGGSNNEQFF
TGTGCCAGAAGCTTATGTGGAGGCTCCAACAATGAGCAGTTCTTC
>.|TRBJ1-2|TRBV10-2|.
CASKTGRVTIF
TGTGCCAGCAAGACCGGGAGGGTAACCATCTTC
>.|TRBJ1-5|TRBV28|.
CASSPSTGRTNQPQHF
TGTGCCAGCAGTCCGAGCACAGGGCGCACCAATCAGCCCCAGCATTTT
>.|TRBJ2-5|TRBV11-1|.
CASSIVAIFAQETQYF
TGTGCCAGCAGCATCGTGGCAATTTTCGCCCAAGAGACCCAGTATTTC
>.|TRBJ2-3|TRBV11-3|.
CASGLAGQPYSYTQYF
TGTGCCAGCGGCTTAGCAGGGCAGCCGTATTCATATACGCAGTATTTT
>.|TRBJ2-4|TRBV21-1|.
CASSKDGRGKNIQYF
TGTGCCAGCAGCAAAGACGGCAGGGGCAAAAACATTCAGTACTTC
>.|TRBJ1-2|TRBV5-4|TRBD1
CASSWKSGTGAHDYSF
TGTGCCAGCAGCTGGAAATCCGGGACAGGGGCCCATGACTACAGCTTC
>.|TRBJ2-1|TRBV6-5|TRBD1
CASRRDSYNEQFF
TGCGCCAGCCGTAGGGACAGTTACAATGAGCAGTTCTTC
>many|TRBJ2-7|TRBV6-5|TRBD1
CASSLTSTGNKQYF
TGTGCCAGCAGTCTTACCTCGACAGGGAATAAGCAGTACTTC
>few|TRBJ1-2|TRBV11-1|.
CASSRSQGQPYGYTF
TGTGCCAGCAGCCGATCCCAGGGGCAGCCATATGGCTACACCTTC
>few|TRBJ2-7|TRBV28|.
CASSFMYGRSGYEQYF
TGTGCCAGCAGTTTCATGTACGGGCGTTCGGGCTACGAGCAGTACTTC
>.|TRBJ1-2|TRBV11-3|TRBD1
CASSPQPDRHYGYTF
TGTGCCAGCAGCCCACAACCGGACAGGCACTATGGCTACACCTTC
>.|TRBJ2-5|TRBV29-1|TRBD1
CSVEGPTGSIKTQCF
TGCAGCGTTGAAGGGCCGACAGGGTCCATTAAGACCCAGTGCTTC
>.|TRBJ2-5|TRBV29-1|.
CSVIVQWETQYF
TGCAGCGTGATAGTCCAATGGGAGACCCAGTACTTC
>.|TRBJ1-6|TRBV11-2|TRBD1
CASSIETGGNSPLHF
TGTGCCAGCAGCATAGAAACAGGGGGCAATTCACCGCTCCACTTT
>once|TRBJ1-1|TRBV15|TRBD1
CATSGRQGMDTEAFF
TGTGCCACCAGCGGACGACAGGGGATGGACACTGAAGCTTTCTTT
>.|TRBJ1-6|TRBV11-2|.
CASSYPGANSPLHF
TGTGCCAGCAGCTACCCGGGGGCCAATTCACCCCTCCACTTT
>.|TRBJ1-5|TRBV28|.
CASSPHFNNQPQHF
TGTGCCAGCAGTCCCCACTTCAACAATCAGCCCCAGCATTTT
>many|TRBJ2-1|TRBV12-3/TRBV12-4|.
CASRSPRGEQFF
TGTGCCAGCAGATCCCCCCGAGGTGAGCAGTTCTTC
>.|TRBJ1-5|TRBV20-1|.
CSARQFSQPQHF
TGCAGTGCTAGACAGTTTAGTCAGCCCCAGCATTTT
>.|TRBJ2-3|TRBV10-2|.
CASRPGTGTETQYF
TGCGCCAGCAGGCCCGGGACTGGCACAGAAACGCAGTATTTT
>.|TRBJ2-1|TRBV5-1|.
CASSLRSHGSYNEQFF
TGCGCCAGCAGCCTGCGGAGCCACGGCTCCTACAATGAGCAGTTCTTC
>.|TRBJ2-1|TRBV30|TRBD2
CAWRTSDICNELFF
TGTGCCTGGAGGACTAGCGACATCTGCAATGAGCTGTTCTTC
>.|TRBJ1-2|TRBV11-2|.
CASSSRRGPGGYTF
TGTGCCAGCAGCTCCCGTAGGGGCCCGGGGGGCTACACCTTC
>many|TRBJ2-2|TRBV12-3/TRBV12-4|TRBD1
CASRNDRVHGELFF
TGTGCCAGCAGGAACGACAGGGTTCACGGGGAGCTGTTTTTT
>.|TRBJ2-2|TRBV20-1|.
CSAPSGSNPGELFF
TGCAGTGCCCCTTCCGGGAGTAACCCCGGGGAGCTGTTTTTT
>.|TRBJ2-7|TRBV29-1|TRBD2
CRIAGLAGVSAYEQYF
TGCAGAATTGCGGGACTAGCGGGAGTGAGTGCCTACGAGCAGTACTTC
>many|TRBJ2-7|TRBV5-6|.
CASSSKGRSSYEQYF
TGTGCCAGCAGCTCAAAGGGACGATCCTCCTACGAGCAGTACTTC
>many|TRBJ1-1|TRBV10-3|.
CAIKARSQDTEAFF
TGTGCCATCAAGGCGAGGTCGCAGGACACTGAAGCTTTCTTT
>.|TRBJ2-7|TRBV11-2|TRBD2
CTSITPGREARGEQYF
TGTACCAGCATAACTCCTGGGCGGGAGGCAAGGGGGGAGCAGTACTTC